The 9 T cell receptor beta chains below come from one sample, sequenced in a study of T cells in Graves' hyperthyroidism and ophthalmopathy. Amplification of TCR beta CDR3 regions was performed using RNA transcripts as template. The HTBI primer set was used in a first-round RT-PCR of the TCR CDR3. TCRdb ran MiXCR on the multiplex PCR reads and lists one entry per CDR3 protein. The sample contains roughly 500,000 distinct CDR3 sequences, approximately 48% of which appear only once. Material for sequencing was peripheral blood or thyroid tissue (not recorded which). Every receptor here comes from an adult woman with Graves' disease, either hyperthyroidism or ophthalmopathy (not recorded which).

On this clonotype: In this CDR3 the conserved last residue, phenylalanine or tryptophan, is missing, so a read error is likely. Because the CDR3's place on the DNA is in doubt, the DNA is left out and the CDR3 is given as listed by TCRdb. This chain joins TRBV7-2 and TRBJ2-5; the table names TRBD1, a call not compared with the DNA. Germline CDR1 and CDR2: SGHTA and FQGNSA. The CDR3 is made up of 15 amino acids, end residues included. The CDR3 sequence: CASSFQQGEGYTFGS.

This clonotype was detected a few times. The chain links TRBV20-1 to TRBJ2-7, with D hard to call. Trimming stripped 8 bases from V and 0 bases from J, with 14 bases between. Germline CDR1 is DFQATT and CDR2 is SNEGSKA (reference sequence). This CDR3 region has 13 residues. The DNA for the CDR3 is TGCAGTCGTCGGGTAGGGTCCTCCTACGAGCAGTACTTC. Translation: CSRRVGSSYEQYF.

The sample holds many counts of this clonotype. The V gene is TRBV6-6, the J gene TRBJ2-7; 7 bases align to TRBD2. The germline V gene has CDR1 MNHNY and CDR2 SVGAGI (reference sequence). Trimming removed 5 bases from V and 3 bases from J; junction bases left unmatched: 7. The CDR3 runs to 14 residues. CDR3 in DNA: TGTGCCAGCAGTCATTCGGGACTATTCTACGAGCAGTACTTC. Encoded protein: CASSHSGLFYEQYF.

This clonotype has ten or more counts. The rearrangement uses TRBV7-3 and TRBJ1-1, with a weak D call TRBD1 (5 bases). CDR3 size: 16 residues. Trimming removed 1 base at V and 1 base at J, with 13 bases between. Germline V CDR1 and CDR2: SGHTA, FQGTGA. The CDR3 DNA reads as TGTGCCAGCAGCTTAAGGGACGGAAGACCGAACACTGAAGCTTTCTTT. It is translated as CASSLRDGRPNTEAFF.

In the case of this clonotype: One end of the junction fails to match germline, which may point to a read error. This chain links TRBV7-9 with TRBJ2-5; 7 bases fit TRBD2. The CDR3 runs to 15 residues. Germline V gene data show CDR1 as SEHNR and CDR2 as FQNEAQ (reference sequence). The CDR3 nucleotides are TGCGCCAGCAGCTCTCCCCTAGCGGAGAAAGAGACCCAGTACTTC. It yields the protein CASSSPLAEKETQYF.

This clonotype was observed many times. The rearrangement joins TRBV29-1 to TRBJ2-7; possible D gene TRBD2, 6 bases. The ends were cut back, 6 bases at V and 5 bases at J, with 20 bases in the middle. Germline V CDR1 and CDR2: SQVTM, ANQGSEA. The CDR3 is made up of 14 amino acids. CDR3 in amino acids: CSVQQELAFNEQYF. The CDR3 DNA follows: TGCAGCGTCCAACAGGAGCTAGCGTTCAACGAGCAGTACTTC.

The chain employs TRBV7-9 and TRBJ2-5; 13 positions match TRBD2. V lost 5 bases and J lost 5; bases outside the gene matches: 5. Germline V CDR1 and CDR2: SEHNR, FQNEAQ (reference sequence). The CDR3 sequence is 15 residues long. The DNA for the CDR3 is TGTGCCAGCAGCACCGGACTAGCGGGAGCCGAGACCCAGTACTTC. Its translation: CASSTGLAGAETQYF.

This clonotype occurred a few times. The CDR3 sequence is CSARGANVLTF. The CDR3 nucleotides read TGCAGTGCCCGTGGGGCCAACGTCCTGACTTTC. The rearrangement links TRBV20-1 to TRBJ2-6; no clear D gene. Trimming left V 6 bases short and J 3 bases short, with 3 bases between. There are 11 residues in the CDR3. CDR1 and CDR2 from the germline V gene are DFQATT and SNEGSKA (reference sequence).

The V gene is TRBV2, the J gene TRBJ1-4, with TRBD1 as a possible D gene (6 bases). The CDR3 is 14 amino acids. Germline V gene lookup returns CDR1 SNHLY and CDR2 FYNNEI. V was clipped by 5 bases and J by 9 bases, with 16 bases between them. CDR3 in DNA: TGTGCCAGCAGTTTACCGGGGGCCCCCAAAAAACTGTTTTTT. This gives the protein CASSLPGAPKKLFF.